This T cell receptor (beta chain) came from a study of shared clonotypes between healthy human individuals. V lost 3 bases and J lost 5, with 10 bases in between. Per germline, CDR1 LNHDA and CDR2 SQIVND (reference sequence). This CDR3 region has 13 residues. This clone was seen only once. Here immunoSEQ multiplex PCR was the method, and the copy in TCRdb shows in-frame clones only, minus some. The sample has hundreds of thousands of clones, 55% to 85% seen once. The rearrangement links TRBV19 to TRBJ2-5, with D unclear. The sample was memory CD4+ T cells sorted from blood. The subset was: CD45RA-negative fraction. The TCR originated in a woman younger than 45 in good health. The CDR3 DNA reads as TGTGCCAGTAGTATTTCCCACCGGGAGACCCAGTACTTC. Encoded protein: CASSISHRETQYF.